Listed here are 27 T cell receptor beta chains from one sample, sequenced in a study of blood T cell repertoires in COVID-19. Libraries were prepared by immunoSEQ multiplex PCR; TCRdb keeps only in-frame clonotypes and omits some of them. The data hold 30,000 to 45,000 clones, with around 90% observed a single time. Sequenced material: peripheral blood. These receptors came from a man in his 70s with acute or convalescent COVID-19.

The chain uses TRBV6-2 or TRBV6-3 and TRBJ2-3, with 10 bases lining up with TRBD2. The J segment lost 0 bases and the V segment lost 5 bases, leaving 5 bases of the junction unmatched. The CDR3 totals 16 residues. Germline-derived CDR1 and CDR2 are MNHEY and SVGEGT. In DNA, the CDR3 is TGTGCCAGCAGTGGATGGACTAGCGGTAGCACAGATACGCAGTATTTT. Amino acid sequence: CASSGWTSGSTDTQYF.

The chain couples TRBV9 to TRBJ2-7, with TRBD2 matching 10 bases. Trimming took 4 bases from V and 2 from J; bases not matched to a gene: 6. Germline V gene sequence: CDR1 SGDLS, CDR2 YYNGEE. The CDR3 spans 15 residues. CDR3 residues: CASSPGLADTYEQYF. For the CDR3, the DNA is TGTGCCAGCAGCCCCGGACTAGCGGATACCTACGAGCAGTACTTC.

The table lists this clone with a count of one. The gene calls are TRBV3-1 (or the pseudogene TRBV3-2) and TRBJ1-5, with 7 positions matching TRBD1. Germline V lookup: CDR1 LGHDT, CDR2 YNNKEL (reference sequence). This CDR3 has 16 residues. The junction had 7 bases not matched to a gene; V was cut back by 2 bases and J by 3 bases. In DNA, the CDR3 is TGTGCCAGCAGCCAAACACCGGGACAGCTCAATCAGCCCCAGCATTTT. Amino acid sequence: CASSQTPGQLNQPQHF.

The chain has TRBV4-3 and TRBJ2-1, with TRBD2 matching 13 bases. Unmatched junction bases numbered 13, after V lost 0 bases and J lost 8 bases. The CDR3 length is 19 residues. CDR1 LGHNA and CDR2 YSLEER come from the germline V gene. The CDR3 is CASSQDVIRTSGRSDEQFF. The CDR3 DNA reads TGCGCCAGCAGCCAAGATGTTATTCGGACTAGCGGGAGAAGTGATGAGCAGTTCTTC.

The rearrangement links TRBV27 to TRBJ2-4; TRBD1 agrees at 7 bases. J lost 0 bases, V lost 5 bases, and 13 bases had no gene match. Per the germline V gene, CDR1 is MNHEY and CDR2 is SMNVEV (reference sequence). The CDR3 runs 18 residues. CDR3 coding DNA: TGTGCCAGCAGTCAAACCTGGACAGGAACACTAGCCAAAAACATTCAGTACTTC. Translation: CASSQTWTGTLAKNIQYF.

The chain couples TRBV7-2 to TRBJ2-2; TRBD2 matches at 7 bases. This CDR3 region has 15 residues. With 0 bases clipped from V and 6 bases from J, the junction kept 4 bases outside the gene matches. Germline V gene lookup returns CDR1 SGHTA and CDR2 FQGNSA. CDR3 nucleotide sequence: TGTGCCAGCAGCTTAGCCTCTAGCGGTCCCGGGGAGCTGTTTTTT. Its translation: CASSLASSGPGELFF.

The chain uses TRBV10-3 and TRBJ1-1, with no clear D. The CDR3 extends over 14 amino acids. From germline, CDR1 is ENHRY and CDR2 SYGVKD. Between the trimmed V and J ends, which lost 7 bases and 6 bases, there was a span of 18 bases. The CDR3 nucleotides read TGTGCCATCACCCAGGCCCACCTTCTATCTGAAGCTTTCTTT. Encoded protein: CAITQAHLLSEAFF.

This clone is a singleton in its sample. The chain links TRBV5-4 to TRBJ1-4; TRBD1 matches at 9 bases. This CDR3 region has 14 residues. The V gene end was trimmed by 4 bases and the J gene end by 5 bases; junction bases not matched to a gene: 3. The germline gives CDR1 SGHNT, CDR2 YYREEE (reference sequence). The CDR3 spells CASSVGQGNEKLFF. The CDR3 DNA reads TGTGCCAGCAGCGTGGGACAGGGAAATGAAAAACTGTTTTTT.

The chain links TRBV7-2 to TRBJ1-1, with TRBD1 matching 10 bases. J gave up 4 bases and V 6 bases, and 11 bases lay outside the gene matches. Germline V gene lookup returns CDR1 SGHTA and CDR2 FQGNSA. The CDR3 sequence is 16 residues long. Here the CDR3 reads CASSFGQGGRGTEAFF. The CDR3 DNA reads TGTGCCAGCAGTTTTGGACAGGGGGGTAGAGGCACTGAAGCTTTCTTT.

The gene calls are TRBV5-1 and TRBJ2-1, with 16 bases lining up with TRBD2. This CDR3 is 18 amino acids long. V shed 3 bases and J 0 bases; nucleotides not matched to a gene: 3. Germline lookup yields CDR1 SGHRS and CDR2 YFSETQ. The DNA for the CDR3 is TGCGCCAGCAGCTCGGGACTAGCGGGAGGGGACTCCTACAATGAGCAGTTCTTC. Amino acids: CASSSGLAGGDSYNEQFF.

Written as DNA, the CDR3 is TGTGCCAGCAGTCCACGACAGGGCTGGAGCTATGGCTACACCTTC. It specifies CASSPRQGWSYGYTF. The rearrangement joins TRBV6-5 to TRBJ1-2; the match to TRBD1 covers 7 bases. This CDR3 contains 15 residues. V lost 5 bases and J lost 4; bases outside the gene matches: 10. Germline V gene data show CDR1 as MNHEY and CDR2 as SVGAGI.

V gene TRBV10-3 combines with J gene TRBJ2-3; TRBD2 matches at 8 bases. With V trimmed by 7 bases and J by 3 bases, 3 bases remained unmatched. This CDR3 has 13 amino acids. Germline CDR1 ENHRY, CDR2 SYGVKD. CDR3 nucleotide sequence: TGTGCCATCAATGGCGGGAGGACAGATACGCAGTATTTT. Protein product: CAINGGRTDTQYF.

The genes are TRBV7-9 and TRBJ2-5; D is uncertain. Germline assignment: CDR1 SEHNR and CDR2 FQNEAQ (reference sequence). V lost 1 base and J lost 1, with 10 bases in between. The length of the CDR3 is 15 residues. In nucleotides, the CDR3 is TGTGCCAGCAGCTTAGTGGGCAGCCGCCAAGAGACCCAGTACTTC. It translates to CASSLVGSRQETQYF.

This chain joins TRBV2 and TRBJ2-1; the match to TRBD2 covers 8 bases. Per the germline V gene, CDR1 is SNHLY and CDR2 is FYNNEI. The CDR3 length is 13 residues. V shed 5 bases and J 7 bases; nucleotides not matched to a gene: 4. CDR3 DNA sequence: TGTGCCAGCAGTACCGGGACTAGGAATGAGCAGTTCTTC. Translated: CASSTGTRNEQFF.

This clone has a single count. The chain carries TRBV4-1 and TRBJ1-2; 8 nucleotides match TRBD1. Per germline, CDR1 MGHRA and CDR2 YSYEKL. The V segment lost 0 bases and the J segment 4 bases; nucleotides outside the gene matches: 7. This CDR3 has 16 amino acids. CDR3 nucleotide sequence: TGCGCCAGCAGCCAAGATGACAGGGGATTCGGCTATGGCTACACCTTC. It specifies CASSQDDRGFGYGYTF.

This chain uses TRBV28 with TRBJ1-4, with a possible D match to TRBD1 (5 bases). V dropped 3 bases and J dropped 0 bases, with 8 bases sitting between them. The germline CDR1 and CDR2 sequences are MDHEN and SYDVKM. This CDR3 region has 15 residues. The CDR3 loop reads CASSLGGTTNEKLFF. The CDR3 nucleotides are TGTGCCAGCAGTTTGGGGGGAACAACTAATGAAAAACTGTTTTTT.

The rearrangement uses TRBV11-2 and TRBJ2-1; 7 nucleotides align to TRBD1. Germline V gene sequence: CDR1 SGHAT, CDR2 FQNNGV. The J segment lost 10 bases and the V segment lost 1 base, leaving 4 bases of the junction unmatched. The CDR3 is made up of 13 amino acids. The CDR3 DNA reads TGTGCCAGCAGCTTAGGTGGACAGGTCGAGCAGTTCTTC. Translated: CASSLGGQVEQFF. Filled out from reference TRBV11-2 and TRBJ2-1, the complete variable domain reads EAGVAQSPRYKIIEKRQSVAFWCNPISGHATLYWYQQILGQGPKLLIQFQNNGVVDDSQLPKDRFSAERLKGVDSTLKIQPAKLEDSAVYLCASSLGGQVEQFFGPGTRLTVL.

The CDR3 sequence is CASSQDSRVHNYGYTF. The DNA of the CDR3 is TGTGCCAGCAGCCAAGATTCACGGGTACATAACTATGGCTACACCTTC. V gene TRBV3-1 (or the pseudogene TRBV3-2) combines with J gene TRBJ1-2, with D unclear. The CDR3 sequence is 16 residues long. V was shortened by 0 bases and J by 1 base, with 12 bases between the two germline ends. Germline V gene sequence: CDR1 LGHDT, CDR2 YNNKEL (reference sequence).

The chain joins TRBV18 to TRBJ1-4, with 7 bases fitting TRBD1. Germline trimming cut 5 bases from V and 6 bases from J; bases unmatched to any gene: 6. Germline-derived CDR1 and CDR2 are KGHSH and LQKENI. CDR3 length equals 14 residues. This CDR3 reads CASSDRVVDEKLFF. In DNA form, the CDR3 reads TGTGCCAGCTCAGACAGGGTGGTGGATGAAAAACTGTTTTTT.

The chain uses TRBV19 and TRBJ2-3; D possibly corresponds to TRBD2 (6 bases). This CDR3 spans 16 amino acids. V gave up 5 bases and J gave up 0 bases, with 15 bases separating them. Germline V gene lookup returns CDR1 LNHDA and CDR2 SQIVND (reference sequence). DNA for the CDR3: TGTGCCAGTAGTCCCGGCCCAGCGGGTAGCACAGATACGCAGTATTTT. It translates to CASSPGPAGSTDTQYF.

V gene TRBV5-1 combines with J gene TRBJ2-3; 7 bases are a match to TRBD1. V was pared by 4 bases and J by 4 bases, with 9 bases of the junction left unmatched. The germline gives CDR1 SGHRS, CDR2 YFSETQ. The CDR3 length is 15 residues. The CDR3 region has the DNA TGCGCCAGCAGCCTTGACAGGGTAGGAGCAGATACGCAGTATTTT. This sequence encodes CASSLDRVGADTQYF.

The chain employs TRBV18 and TRBJ1-6, with D possibly matching TRBD1 (6 bases). The germline V and J ends were trimmed by 3 bases and 6 bases, with 12 bases remaining between them. The CDR3 contains 15 residues. CDR1 and CDR2 from the germline V gene are KGHSH and LQKENI. CDR3 DNA sequence: TGTGCCAGCTCACCGGACAGCCATCTTAATTCACCCCTCCACTTT. Its translation: CASSPDSHLNSPLHF.

This clone was observed a few times. The chain uses TRBV20-1 and TRBJ1-1; 10 bases are a match to TRBD1. The germline V gene encodes CDR1 DFQATT and CDR2 SNEGSKA (reference sequence). This CDR3 spans 14 amino acids. The V segment lost 3 bases and the J segment 4 bases; nucleotides outside the gene matches: 5. The CDR3 sequence is CSASLRQGATEAFF. For the CDR3, the DNA is TGCAGTGCTAGTCTTAGACAGGGGGCCACTGAAGCTTTCTTT.

This clone has a handful of counts. The CDR3 loop is CASSYSSPRLYEQYF. As DNA, the CDR3 is TGTGCCAGCAGTTACTCGTCTCCTAGGTTGTACGAGCAGTACTTC. The genes are TRBV6-6 and TRBJ2-7; D is undetermined. V shed 0 bases and J shed 4 bases, with 13 bases lying between them. The CDR3 contains 15 residues. Germline CDR1 is MNHNY and CDR2 is SVGAGI (reference sequence).

The chain carries TRBV2 and TRBJ1-2, with D possibly matching TRBD1 (6 bases). Deletions cut 6 bases from V and 10 bases from J, with 18 bases between. Germline V lookup: CDR1 SNHLY, CDR2 FYNNEI. CDR3 length: 13 amino acids. The CDR3 region is CASSPRQVLSYTF. CDR3 DNA: TGTGCCAGCAGCCCGCGACAGGTCCTTTCCTACACCTTC. Complete variable domain (other parts from reference TRBV2 and TRBJ1-2): EPEVTQTPSHQVTQMGQEVILRCVPISNHLYFYWYRQILGQKVEFLVSFYNNEISEKSEIFDDQFSVERPDGSNFTLKIRSTKLEDSAMYFCASSPRQVLSYTFGSGTRLTVV.

The sample holds one count of this clone. The J gene is TRBJ2-4, the V gene TRBV4-2, with 8 bases matching TRBD1. Germline V gene data show CDR1 as LGHNA and CDR2 as YNFKEQ. This CDR3 region has 17 residues. The trim removed 7 bases at V and 1 base at J, leaving 12 bases unmatched. The CDR3 is CASTATPGGAAKNIQYF. The CDR3 DNA sequence: TGTGCCAGCACCGCGACCCCAGGGGGCGCGGCCAAAAACATTCAGTACTTC.

The V gene is TRBV27, the J gene TRBJ1-4; a weak D match, TRBD1 (5 bases). Germline V lookup: CDR1 MNHEY, CDR2 SMNVEV (reference sequence). The ends were cut back, 6 bases at V and 3 bases at J, with 14 bases in the middle. The CDR3 loop spans 15 amino acids. The CDR3, as DNA: TGTGCCAGCAGAAGGGGCCCGCCGGCTAATGAAAAACTGTTTTTT. Translation gives CASRRGPPANEKLFF. The full variable domain, completed using reference TRBV27 and TRBJ1-4, is EAQVTQNPRYLITVTGKKLTVTCSQNMNHEYMSWYRQDPGLGLRQIYYSMNVEVTDKGDVPEGYKVSRKEKRNFPLILESPSPNQTSLYFCASRRGPPANEKLFFGSGTQLSVL.